The entry below describes one T cell receptor (beta chain). Its antigen remains undetermined. The sample holds no much larger clone one base away, and base qualities are not on file. The entry originates in a study of post-analysis software for immune sequencing data (dated by TCRdb to between 2015 and 2017). Background on the whole study: Relapsing-remitting, secondary progressive and progressive-relapsing multiple sclerosis were recorded as disease courses, and subtype annotation was lacking for some patients. The patient repertoires were set against under 12 previously published healthy control repertoires from donors whose ages ranged from 6 to 25 years. A subset of samples was prepared in parallel using single-end sample barcoding, then pooled and co-amplified after Illumina adapter ligation.

The CDR3, cysteine through phenylalanine, is 17 amino acids long. Only the CDR3 region is kept as DNA, spanning 51 bases read in frame from base 1. The V end gives up 4 bases and the J end 3 bases, leaving 12 bases in the junction not matched to a gene. Based on the germline V gene, the CDR1 and CDR2 sequences are MGHRA and YSYEKL. On the study overall, not on this receptor specifically: The multiple sclerosis patient group was slightly younger than the control group. About 5 TRBV segments, including TRBV5-6, TRBV5-1 and TRBV20-1, were significantly more frequent in patients than controls. Multiple sclerosis patients had significantly lower normalized Chao1 diversity than controls, a result that suggests substantial peripheral T-cell clonal expansion. Strong co-clustering of samples prepared in the same batch was shown by direct clustering with F measure, prompting a batch-effect correction.

Libraries were built with PCR. The sequencer was an Illumina HiSeq 2500. To reduce PCR and sequencing biases, unique molecular identifiers were built into the TCR beta cDNA libraries. Around 500,000 cDNA molecules were obtained for every 1 to 10 million input T cells, so each molecule roughly corresponded to one T cell. The patient libraries were prepared and sequenced using the same protocol as the earlier healthy control dataset. Within a given batch, samples were prepared together, multiplexed and sequenced on the same HiSeq lane. On the study's bioinformatics: Raw barcoded reads were processed with MIGEC, and single-read molecular identifier groups were discarded before consensus assembly and CDR3 extraction. Clonotype tables were post-analysed with VDJtools, normalizing diversity by down-sampling all datasets to the smallest sample size. In repertoire overlap clustering, CDR3 amino acid sequences, but not nucleotide sequences, were matched to correct batch-related cross-sample contamination. TCRdb itself trimmed the public reads at Q25 with fastp, ran MiXCR and retained productive beta chains. Rows merge per CDR3 protein into single entries with the most common DNA and genes. Clone size and V and J calls follow TCRdb, not the original study. The sample table records under 650,000 distinct CDR3 sequences; roughly two fifths of these occur just once. The ten biggest clones cover under 2% of the sample.

TCR beta repertoires were profiled from peripheral blood of approximately 13 young patients with multiple sclerosis to demonstrate the VDJtools post-analysis software. The patients with multiple sclerosis were children and adolescents between about 6 and 17 years of age. Sample: blood. The chain uses TRBV4-1 and TRBJ2-3, with 8 bases in between that match TRBD2. This TCR derives from a girl aged 10-17 years with multiple sclerosis. This receptor has the CDR3 CASSRSSGGRETDTQYF. The DNA is TGCGCCAGCAGCCGGTCCTCGGGGGGGCGAGAAACAGATACGCAGTATTTT.